This paragraph reports one T cell receptor beta chain. Its binding antigen is unknown. Per-nucleotide qualities are absent, and no much larger clonotype sits a single base away. TCR CDR3 regions were amplified from genomic DNA by multiplex PCR using the deep immunoSEQ assay. Extracted genomic DNA from each cell subset was distributed evenly across all wells of several immunoSEQ 96-well plates, and each plate was treated as a replicate. Each replicate PCR for sorted subsets received around 200 ng genomic DNA, equal to some 32,000 T cell genomes. The purified libraries were quantified using a Qubit 3.0 fluorometer, sized with a Bioanalyzer 2100, and then quantified again using the KAPA Library Quantification kit. A separate single-read 150-cycle Illumina NextSeq 550 flow cell was used to sequence each immunoSEQ 96-well plate. Concerning the study's data processing: The immunoSEQ output contained only junctional sequences without quality scores, so filtering could not match that applied to full-length reads. Sequences were annotated with PyIR, a Python wrapper for IgBLAST v1.9, using IMGT germline references to assign V/J genes and CDR3. Reads were removed for weak V/J assignments (E-value above 1e-6), missing CDR3, stop codons, out-of-frame junctions, or ambiguous translated residues. V3J clonotypes were defined as sequences sharing an identical inferred V gene, J gene, and CDR3 amino acid sequence. To compute the percentage overlap between repertoires, the number of shared unique clonotypes was divided by the size of the smaller repertoire. Richness of each repertoire was evaluated using RTK rarefaction, the Chao1 estimator, and Recon v2.1 estimates of unobserved clonotypes. For all TCRbeta clonotypes obtained by the gDNA method from four donors, generation probabilities were computed with OLGA. TCRdb limited this immuneACCESS table to in-frame rearrangements with V and J called. A share of clones is missing; checked studies link under half to unresolved V genes, and the rest is unexplained. V, J and clone size were drawn from that table, and D and trimming were deduced from the DNA. Across this sample there are roughly 1.4 million clones, with approximately 98.5% seen only once. The leading ten clones occupy about 0.4% of the sample.

CDR1 MDHEN and CDR2 SYDVKM are derived from the germline V gene. V gives up 6 bases and J gives up 3 bases, and the segment between their germline ends measures 18 bases. The CDR3 numbers 15 residues from cysteine through phenylalanine. The CDR3 DNA has 45 bases and is translated from base 1. The source of the sample is a study of shared clonotypes between healthy human individuals (dated by TCRdb to about 2020). Background for the entire study: A couple of women and a few men aged 18 to 49 years were included in the cohort. For each donor, three plates each were used for CD4 naive and CD4 memory, two plates were used for CD8 naive, and one plate was used for CD8 memory. To estimate repertoire size and how much clonotypes are shared between individuals, the study performed deep sequencing of blood TCR repertoires from a few healthy adults. Different laboratories and diverse techniques were used to prepare libraries and sequence TCR repertoires, to increase sequencing depth and limit assay-specific biases. Between about 0.9 and 8.9 billion PBMCs per donor were obtained by leukapheresis. Broader findings and caveats from the paper: Based on pairwise subsampling, the degree of clonotype sharing among donors was expected to be affected by sequencing depth. Sharing across four donors was observed for around 5% of naive CD4, over 3% of naive CD8, about 2.3% of memory CD4, and approximately 0.41% of memory CD8 clonotypes. The genetic and exposure-history diversity represented was limited by the small number of donors. Estimated clonotype richness was generally larger for naive than for memory subsets. Compared with non-shared clonotypes, the clonotypes found in all four sorted-subset donors had higher generation probabilities. Rarefaction of sorted-subset datasets indicated incomplete sequencing despite the large sequencing depth. Only blood was sampled, and tissue TCR repertoires likely differ from those in blood.

The donors were healthy, HIV-negative adults who had no recently reported acute infections or vaccinations. All donors were Caucasian adults living in Nashville, Tennessee, USA. CD4+ T cells were enriched by magnetic negative selection; naive cells were then positively selected on CD45RA, and the negative fraction formed the memory subset. Blood was collected by leukapheresis, and PBMCs were isolated by Ficoll-Histopaque density gradient centrifugation and then cryopreserved in liquid nitrogen vapor phase. Analytical flow cytometry was used to check the purity and quantity of every magnetically sorted T cell population. Genomic DNA was isolated from every sorted fraction and measured by UV absorbance on a Nanodrop 2000c.

This receptor was identified in a man aged 25 to 40 in good health. Rearrangement joined TRBV28 to TRBJ2-7, with a tentative D gene TRBD2 over 6 matching bases. Source material: naive CD4+ T cells sorted from blood. The cell subset or site label of this sample denotes: CD45RA+ positively selected. The CDR3 region: CASRGGAQSLYEQYF. The DNA sequence is given as TGTGCCAGCAGAGGAGGGGCGCAGTCTCTCTACGAGCAGTACTTC.